This TCR beta chain comes out of a study of T-cell memory formation after mild COVID-19. Study-wide context: TCR clustering was largely donor specific. General study findings and limits: From day 15 to 85, contracting clones were balanced between CD4 and CD8, whereas later expanders leaned toward CD4+.

TCRdb reprocessed the 5' RACE reads via MiXCR and lists one record per CDR3 protein. The table shows 540,000 or so distinct CDR3 sequences, with roughly 20% occurring only once. Concerning this clonotype: As yet, its antigen is unknown.

Between the trimmed V and J ends, which lost 6 bases and 4 bases, there was a span of 6 bases. Per germline, CDR1 ENHRY and CDR2 SYGVKD. The CDR3 runs 12 residues. The rearrangement uses TRBV10-3 and TRBJ2-2; the D is unclear. This TCR came from an adult woman who had mild COVID-19 (a few samples of this study predate the infection). Cell type and time point are not known. Sequencing was carried out using PBMCs or a T cell subset sorted from them (not recorded which). The CDR3 reads CAIRSSTGELFF. Here the CDR3 DNA reads TGTGCCATCAGGAGTAGCACCGGGGAGCTGTTTTTT.